This T cell receptor beta chain emerged from a study of blood T cell repertoires in COVID-19. As for the study in general: Nucleic acid was either cDNA or gDNA, and it came from T cells, B-cell-depleted T cells, or PBMCs.

Clinical history as reported by participants underpinned cohort assignment. Recovered Cohort 3 donors showed two negative PCRs, clearance, or symptom resolution. The CDR3 is 15 amino acids. CDR1 and CDR2 from the germline V gene are MNHNS and SASEGT. Trimming shortened V by 1 base and J by 6 bases, and 16 bases separated the two germline ends. Per the study methods: Estimation of nucleated cell counts relied on the amplification of reference gene primers. Data came from immunoSEQ multiplex PCR; TCRdb stores just in-frame clones and leaves some out. The V and J calls and the clone size are those of that table, but D and trimming were determined from the DNA. This sample has roughly 340,000 clones; 80% to 90% occur once, and the top ten carry around 1%. This clone occurred once.

Sequenced material: PBMCs or T cells enriched from blood (not recorded which). The sequence was collected from a man aged 18 to 30 who had recovered from COVID-19. The chain is built from TRBV6-1 and TRBJ2-7, with no clear D. The CDR3 loop reads CASSEDSLVRSEQYF. In DNA, the CDR3 is TGTGCCAGCAGTGAAGATAGCTTGGTTAGGAGCGAGCAGTACTTC.